The entry below describes one TCR beta chain. Its antigen is still unknown. Produced via immunoSEQ multiplex PCR; TCRdb's table is partial and in-frame only. Seen here are more than 65,000 clones, roughly four fifths observed once, and the top ten hold more than 0.65%. The germline V gene encodes CDR1 ENHRY and CDR2 SYGVKD. V shed 7 bases, J shed 5 bases, and the junction held 14 bases outside the gene matches. This CDR3 is 17 amino acids long. The source of the sample is a study of radiotherapy plus CTLA-4 blockade in lung cancer. Findings and limits, study-wide: Interferon-beta, together with early blood T cell clone dynamics, reportedly best predicted response. Radiotherapy with ipilimumab was followed by blood expansion of tumor-derived clones.

This rearrangement joins TRBV10-3 to TRBJ2-4, with 10 bases fitting TRBD2. The source is a human donor with non-small cell lung cancer who had stable disease on radiotherapy plus ipilimumab. The sample was peripheral blood, taken from a patient treated with radiotherapy plus ipilimumab. CDR3 in DNA: TGTGCCATCACGTCAGTTGAGCGGGAGGGCCTCCAAAACATTCAGTACTTC. It yields the protein CAITSVEREGLQNIQYF.